The entry that follows covers one T cell receptor beta chain sequence. One junction end disagrees with the germline gene, perhaps due to a read error. Germline-derived CDR1 and CDR2 are SGHTA and FQGNSA. CDR3 length equals 14 residues. The data belong to a study of CD8+CD57+ T cells in acquired aplastic anemia. The template for TCR beta VDJ and CDR3 sequence profiling was genomic DNA. TCRdb re-called the reads with MiXCR, one entry per CDR3 protein. The table records under 350,000 distinct CDR3 sequences, approximately 55% of them present only once. This TCR came from a human donor with severe aplastic anemia or a healthy control (not recorded which). Sequences were obtained from sorted CD4+, CD8+, or CD8+CD57+ T cells (not recorded which) from PBMCs. The V call is TRBV7-2, the J call TRBJ1-1, with a tentative D call TRBD1 (6 bases). The CDR3 DNA sequence: TGTGCCAGCAGTCGGGACATAGTGAACACCGAAGCTTTCTTT. Amino acids: CASSRDIVNTEAFF.